A selection of T cell receptor beta chains follows, all from one sample in a study of Graves' ophthalmopathy and Graves' hyperthyroidism. TCRdb reprocessed the multiplex PCR reads with MiXCR, giving one entry per CDR3 protein. This table has 300,000 to 400,000 distinct CDR3 sequences, around a sixth appearing once. The sample taken for sequencing was peripheral blood. Receptors originate from an adult man with Graves' ophthalmopathy. The CDR3 runs from the conserved cysteine through the conserved F or W. Fields, in order: J gene, V gene, D gene, CDR3 protein. The D gene is left open where the match is weak.

TRBJ1-1 | TRBV29-1 | . | CSAVTGATEAFF
TRBJ1-3 | TRBV28 | . | CASSLSGPGNTIYF
TRBJ2-7 | TRBV12-3/TRBV12-4 | TRBD2 | CASSGGTSGPKEQYF
TRBJ2-5 | TRBV20-1 | TRBD2 | CSAPPPSGRVQETQYF
TRBJ2-7 | TRBV19 | . | CASSINREHEQYF
TRBJ2-7 | TRBV28 | . | CASSMGTYEQYF
TRBJ2-2 | TRBV19 | . | CASSRRPATGELFF
TRBJ1-2 | TRBV7-2 | . | CASSLDPSWGYTF
TRBJ2-7 | TRBV5-1 | . | CASSPPAPYEQYF
TRBJ1-1 | TRBV3-1 | . | CASSQDAGWNTEAFF
TRBJ1-5 | TRBV12-3/TRBV12-4 | . | CASTSFRNQPQHF
TRBJ2-6 | TRBV4-1 | . | CASSQTGTLSSGANVLTF
TRBJ2-7 | TRBV20-1 | . | CSARDLYEQYF
TRBJ2-7 | TRBV20-1 | . | CSALNRGYEQYF
TRBJ2-5 | TRBV27 | TRBD2 | CASSLASGSASYF
TRBJ2-7 | TRBV6-5 | TRBD2 | CASRPIPRAGGSYEQYF
TRBJ1-2 | TRBV12-3/TRBV12-4 | . | CASSFGQAIGYTF
TRBJ2-5 | TRBV20-1 | . | CSARLGQETQYF
TRBJ2-7 | TRBV15 | TRBD2 | CATSLAAYEQYF
TRBJ1-5 | TRBV6-2/TRBV6-3 | . | CASSYVLIQPQHF
TRBJ1-2 | TRBV7-8 | TRBD1 | CASSLALNRGGYGYTF
TRBJ2-7 | TRBV6-1 | TRBD2 | CASRHLAGVSYEQYF
TRBJ1-2 | TRBV4-3 | . | CASSQDSGINYGYTF
TRBJ2-5 | TRBV11-2 | TRBD2 | CASSLNGGEGETQYF
TRBJ2-5 | TRBV29-1 | TRBD2 | CSVGVPGLAGVSETQYF
TRBJ2-7 | TRBV6-1 | . | CASRGDPYEQYF
TRBJ2-2 | TRBV12-3/TRBV12-4 | . | CASWGLANTGELFF
TRBJ2-5 | TRBV7-7 | . | CASSLGGGSYQETQYF
TRBJ2-2 | TRBV15 | . | CATSNPGHNTGELFF
TRBJ1-5 | TRBV12-3/TRBV12-4 | TRBD1 | CASRDRVSQPQHF
TRBJ2-7 | TRBV5-4 | TRBD2 | CASSLRSGRDREQYF
TRBJ1-1 | TRBV6-1 | TRBD1 | CASSEGRQGRRTEAFF
TRBJ2-5 | TRBV5-1 | . | CASSLNIGRVQETQYF
TRBJ1-1 | TRBV29-1 | . | CSASLRRTEAFF
TRBJ1-2 | TRBV6-5 | . | CASSYSQGSYTF
TRBJ1-2 | TRBV20-1 | . | CSATMDSLKYGYTF
TRBJ2-7 | TRBV30 | . | CAWSPGHIYEQYF
TRBJ1-2 | TRBV27 | TRBD1 | CASRQQGTFDGYTF
TRBJ1-1 | TRBV5-1 | . | CASSFTGDGMNTEAFF
TRBJ1-1 | TRBV6-5 | TRBD1 | CASSSTGVRKNTEAFF
TRBJ1-2 | TRBV12-3/TRBV12-4 | . | CASGQGGAGYGYTF
TRBJ1-1 | TRBV14 | . | CASSQQFLRNTEAFF
TRBJ2-5 | TRBV10-3 | . | CAISEWGGETQYF
TRBJ2-5 | TRBV2 | . | CASSDLRTVQETQYF
TRBJ1-6 | TRBV30 | . | CAWSGDLLNSPLHF
TRBJ1-5 | TRBV30 | TRBD1 | CAWSGGGAGQPQHF
TRBJ2-7 | TRBV6-1 | TRBD1 | CASSRPGTVSYEQYF
TRBJ2-5 | TRBV11-2 | TRBD2 | CASSFGGLAGLQTQYF